This T cell receptor (beta chain) was sequenced during a study of glioma-infiltrating T cells. Whole-study context: Dexamethasone exposure before glioma surgery was limited to six or fewer days. Sequencing aimed for about 4.5- to 11-fold coverage of about a million peripheral T cells.

The CDR3 runs to 15 residues. The junction had 7 bases not matched to a gene; V was cut back by 2 bases and J by 4 bases. Using RNA template, CDR3s of TCR alpha and beta were amplified with iRepertoire arm-PCR. TCRdb recomputed calls from the multiplex PCR reads with MiXCR, one row per CDR3 protein. The table has a few hundred thousand distinct CDR3 sequences, roughly two fifths seen once. This clonotype was counted only a few times. Its antigen is not identified. Study results and caveats: Tissue and blood shared very few CDR3 sequences. Shared blood CDR3 signature motifs marked patients with low tissue-blood divergence.

The sequenced sample consisted of glioma tissue, nonneoplastic brain tissue, or PBMCs (not recorded which). The sequence was collected from a human donor with low-grade glioma or glioblastoma, undergoing nonglioma brain surgery, or in good health (not recorded which). The gene calls are TRBV12-3 or TRBV12-4 and TRBJ1-2; 7 bases agree with TRBD1. CDR3 residues: CASSLSGGEGYGYTF. The DNA for the CDR3 is TGTGCCAGCAGTTTATCAGGGGGGGAAGGCTATGGCTACACCTTC.